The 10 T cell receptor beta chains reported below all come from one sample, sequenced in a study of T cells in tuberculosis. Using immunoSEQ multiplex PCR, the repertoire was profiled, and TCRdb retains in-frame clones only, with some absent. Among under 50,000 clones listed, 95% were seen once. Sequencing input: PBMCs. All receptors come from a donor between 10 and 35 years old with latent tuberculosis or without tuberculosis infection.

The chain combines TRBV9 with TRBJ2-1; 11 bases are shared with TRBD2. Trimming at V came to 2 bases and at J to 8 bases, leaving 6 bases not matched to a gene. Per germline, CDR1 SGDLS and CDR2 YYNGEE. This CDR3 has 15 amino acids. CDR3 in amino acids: CASSVFTSGGHEQFF. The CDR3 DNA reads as TGTGCCAGCAGCGTGTTTACTAGCGGGGGCCATGAGCAGTTCTTC.

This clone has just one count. The CDR3 DNA reads as TGCGCCAGCAGCCAAGGGGCAGGGGGTTCGGAAAAACTGTTTTTT. Protein: CASSQGAGGSEKLFF. V is TRBV4-1 and J is TRBJ1-4, with 7 positions matching TRBD1. This CDR3 region has 15 residues. The V gene's germline CDR1 is MGHRA and CDR2 YSYEKL. Trimming cost V 1 base and J 8 bases; bases outside gene matches: 7.

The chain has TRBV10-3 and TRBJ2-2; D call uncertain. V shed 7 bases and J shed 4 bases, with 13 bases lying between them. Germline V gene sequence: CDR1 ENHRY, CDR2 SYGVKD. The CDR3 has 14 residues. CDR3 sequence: CAITGPGGTGELFF. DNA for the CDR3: TGTGCCATCACGGGTCCCGGTGGCACCGGGGAGCTGTTTTTT.

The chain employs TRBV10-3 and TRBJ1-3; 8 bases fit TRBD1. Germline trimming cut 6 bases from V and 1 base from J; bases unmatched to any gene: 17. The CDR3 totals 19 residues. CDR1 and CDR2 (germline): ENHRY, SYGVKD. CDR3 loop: CAIRPTGQDHERSGNTIYF. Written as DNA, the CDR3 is TGTGCCATCAGGCCCACGGGACAGGACCACGAGAGGTCTGGAAACACCATATATTTT.

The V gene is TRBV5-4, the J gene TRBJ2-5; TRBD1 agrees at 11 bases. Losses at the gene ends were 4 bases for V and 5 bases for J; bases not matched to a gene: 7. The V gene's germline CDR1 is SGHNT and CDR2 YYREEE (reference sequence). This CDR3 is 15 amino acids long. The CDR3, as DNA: TGTGCCAGCAGCCTGGACAGGGGGCGCGTTGAGACCCAGTACTTC. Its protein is CASSLDRGRVETQYF.

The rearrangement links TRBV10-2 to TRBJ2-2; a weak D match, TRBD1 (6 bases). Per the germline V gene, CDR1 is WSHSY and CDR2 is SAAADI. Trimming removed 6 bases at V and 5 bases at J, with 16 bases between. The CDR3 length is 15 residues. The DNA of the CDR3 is TGCGCCAGCAGGGGGGTATGGGGGCGAACCGGGGAGCTGTTTTTT. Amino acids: CASRGVWGRTGELFF.

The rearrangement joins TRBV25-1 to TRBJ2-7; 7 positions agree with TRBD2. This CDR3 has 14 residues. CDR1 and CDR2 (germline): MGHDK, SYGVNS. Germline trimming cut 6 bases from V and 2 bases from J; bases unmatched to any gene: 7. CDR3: CASSPASGAYEQYF. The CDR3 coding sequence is TGTGCCAGCAGCCCAGCCAGCGGGGCCTACGAGCAGTACTTC.

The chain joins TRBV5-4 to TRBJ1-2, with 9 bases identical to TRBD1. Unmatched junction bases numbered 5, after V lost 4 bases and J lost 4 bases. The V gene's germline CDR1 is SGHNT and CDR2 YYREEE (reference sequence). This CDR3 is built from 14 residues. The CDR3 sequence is CASSLRQGGYGYTF. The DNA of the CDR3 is TGTGCCAGCAGCCTAAGACAGGGGGGCTATGGCTACACCTTC.

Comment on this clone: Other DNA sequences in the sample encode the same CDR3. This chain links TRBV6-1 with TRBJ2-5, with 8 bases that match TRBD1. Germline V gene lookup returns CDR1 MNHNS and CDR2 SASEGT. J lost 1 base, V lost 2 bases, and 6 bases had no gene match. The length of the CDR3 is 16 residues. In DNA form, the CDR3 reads TGTGCCAGCAGTGAACGTTCCGGGACAGGCCAAGAGACCCAGTACTTC. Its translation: CASSERSGTGQETQYF.

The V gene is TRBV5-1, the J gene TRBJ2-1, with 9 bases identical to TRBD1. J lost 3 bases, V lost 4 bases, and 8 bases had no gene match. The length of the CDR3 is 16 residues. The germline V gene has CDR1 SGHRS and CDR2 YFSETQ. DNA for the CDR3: TGCGCCAGCAGCCACAGCTCGGGACAGGGCTACAATGAGCAGTTCTTC. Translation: CASSHSSGQGYNEQFF. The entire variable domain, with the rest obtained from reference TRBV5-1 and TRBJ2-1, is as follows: KAGVTQTPRYLIKTRGQQVTLSCSPISGHRSVSWYQQTPGQGLQFLFEYFSETQRNKGNFPGRFSGRQFSNSRSEMNVSTLELGDSALYLCASSHSSGQGYNEQFFGPGTRLTVL.